This entry features one T cell receptor (beta chain) sequence. Reverse transcription of about 0.45 to 1 ug RNA was performed with random hexamers. Amplification of TCR beta CDR3 used immunoSEQ multiplex PCR across 54 Vbeta and 13 Jbeta. TCRdb used MiXCR to reprocess the immunoSEQ multiplex PCR reads, holding one entry per CDR3 protein. The sample contains roughly 200,000 distinct CDR3 sequences, around 95% of which appear only once. This record belongs to a study of CD8 T cells in Susac syndrome. Sequencing of TCR beta was performed on blood CD8+ and CD4+ T cells. Unmatched junction bases numbered 1, after V lost 3 bases and J lost 2 bases. CDR1 and CDR2 from the germline V gene are GTSNPN and SVGIG (reference sequence). The length of the CDR3 is 14 residues.

This TCR was sampled from a human donor in good health. The specimen was CD4+ T cells from PBMCs. The chain is built from TRBV30 and TRBJ2-6; TRBD2 matches at 7 bases. This CDR3 reads CAWRGGTGANVLTF. CDR3 coding DNA: TGTGCCTGGAGGGGAGGGACTGGGGCCAACGTCCTGACTTTC.